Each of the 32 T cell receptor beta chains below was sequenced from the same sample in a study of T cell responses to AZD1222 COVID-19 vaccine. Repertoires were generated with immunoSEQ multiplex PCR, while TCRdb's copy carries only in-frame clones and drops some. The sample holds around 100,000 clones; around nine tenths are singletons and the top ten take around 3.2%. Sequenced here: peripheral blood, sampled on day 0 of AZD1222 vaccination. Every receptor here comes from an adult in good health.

CDR3 nucleotide sequence: TGTGCCAGCAGAGGACAGGAGGGAAGTCAGCCCCAGCATTTT. It yields the protein CASRGQEGSQPQHF. The J gene is TRBJ1-5, the V gene TRBV2; 7 bases are a match to TRBD1. This CDR3 has 14 amino acids. Looked up from germline, CDR1 is SNHLY and CDR2 is FYNNEI. Trimming removed 6 bases from V and 6 bases from J; junction bases left unmatched: 8. Full variable domain (outside the CDR3, taken from reference TRBV2 and TRBJ1-5): EPEVTQTPSHQVTQMGQEVILRCVPISNHLYFYWYRQILGQKVEFLVSFYNNEISEKSEIFDDQFSVERPDGSNFTLKIRSTKLEDSAMYFCASRGQEGSQPQHFGDGTRLSIL.

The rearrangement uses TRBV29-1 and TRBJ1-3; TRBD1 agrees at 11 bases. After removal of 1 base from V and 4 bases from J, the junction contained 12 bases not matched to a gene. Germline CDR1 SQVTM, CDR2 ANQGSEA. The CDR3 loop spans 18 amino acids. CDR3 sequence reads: CSVEARHGQGAKGNTIYF. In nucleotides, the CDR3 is TGCAGCGTTGAAGCCAGGCACGGACAGGGGGCTAAGGGAAACACCATATATTTT.

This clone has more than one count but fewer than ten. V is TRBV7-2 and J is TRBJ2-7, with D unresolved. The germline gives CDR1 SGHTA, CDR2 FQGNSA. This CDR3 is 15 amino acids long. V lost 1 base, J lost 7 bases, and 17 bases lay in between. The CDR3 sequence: CASSLGGMVGREQYF. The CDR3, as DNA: TGTGCCAGCAGCTTAGGGGGTATGGTAGGCAGGGAGCAGTACTTC.

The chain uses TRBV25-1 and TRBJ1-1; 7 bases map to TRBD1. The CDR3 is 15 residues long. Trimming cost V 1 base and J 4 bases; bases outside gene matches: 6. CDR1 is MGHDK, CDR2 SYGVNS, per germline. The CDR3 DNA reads TGTGCCAGCAGTGAATTGAGGGGGCGCATCACTGAAGCTTTCTTT. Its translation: CASSELRGRITEAFF.

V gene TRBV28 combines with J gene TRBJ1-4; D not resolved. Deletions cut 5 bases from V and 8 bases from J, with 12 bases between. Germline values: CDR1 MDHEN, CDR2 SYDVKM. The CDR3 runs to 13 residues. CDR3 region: CASSLQIREKLFF. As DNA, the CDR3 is TGTGCCAGCAGTCTCCAAATACGGGAAAAACTGTTTTTT.

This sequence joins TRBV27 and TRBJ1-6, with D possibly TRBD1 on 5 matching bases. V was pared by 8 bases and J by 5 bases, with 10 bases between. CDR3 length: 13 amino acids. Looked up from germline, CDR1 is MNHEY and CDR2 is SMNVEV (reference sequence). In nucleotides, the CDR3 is TGTGCCAGCGCTGCGGGACATAATTCACCCCTCCACTTT. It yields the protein CASAAGHNSPLHF.

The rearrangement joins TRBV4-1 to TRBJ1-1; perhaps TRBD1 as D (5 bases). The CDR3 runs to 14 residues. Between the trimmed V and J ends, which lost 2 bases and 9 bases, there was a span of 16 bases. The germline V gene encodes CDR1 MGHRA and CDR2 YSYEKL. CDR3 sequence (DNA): TGCGCCAGCAGCCAATTCGCAGGGATCGGGAAAGCTTTCTTT. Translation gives CASSQFAGIGKAFF.

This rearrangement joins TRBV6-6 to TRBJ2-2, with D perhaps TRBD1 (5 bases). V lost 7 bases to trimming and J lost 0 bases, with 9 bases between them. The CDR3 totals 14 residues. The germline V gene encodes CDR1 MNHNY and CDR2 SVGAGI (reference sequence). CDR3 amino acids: CASKSDTNTGELFF. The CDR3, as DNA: TGTGCCAGCAAATCGGACACGAACACCGGGGAGCTGTTTTTT.

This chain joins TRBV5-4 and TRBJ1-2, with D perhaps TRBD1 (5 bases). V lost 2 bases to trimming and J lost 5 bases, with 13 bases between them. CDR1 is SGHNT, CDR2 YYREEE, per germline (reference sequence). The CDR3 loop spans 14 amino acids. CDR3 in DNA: TGTGCCAGCAGCTTTATGGGACTGGAATATGGCTACACCTTC. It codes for CASSFMGLEYGYTF.

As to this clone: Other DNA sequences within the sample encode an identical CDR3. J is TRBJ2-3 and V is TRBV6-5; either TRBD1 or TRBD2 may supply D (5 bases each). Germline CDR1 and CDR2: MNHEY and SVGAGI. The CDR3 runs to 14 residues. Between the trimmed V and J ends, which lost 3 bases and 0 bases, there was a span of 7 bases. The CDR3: CASSYGGSTDTQYF. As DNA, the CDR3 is TGTGCCAGCAGTTATGGGGGAAGCACAGATACGCAGTATTTT.

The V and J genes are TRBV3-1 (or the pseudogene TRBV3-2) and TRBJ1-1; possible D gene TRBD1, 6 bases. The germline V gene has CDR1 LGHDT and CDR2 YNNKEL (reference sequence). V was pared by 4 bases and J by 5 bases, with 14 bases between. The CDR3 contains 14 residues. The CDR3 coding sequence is TGTGCCAGCAGCCCCTCCTACACAGGGACTGAAGCTTTCTTT. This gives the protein CASSPSYTGTEAFF.

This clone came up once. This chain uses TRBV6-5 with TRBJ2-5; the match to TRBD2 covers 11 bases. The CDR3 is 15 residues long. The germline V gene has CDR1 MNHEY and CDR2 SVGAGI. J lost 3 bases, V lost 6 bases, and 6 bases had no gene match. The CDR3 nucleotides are TGTGCCAGCAGCGCCATGGGACTAGCGGAAGAGACCCAGTACTTC. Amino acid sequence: CASSAMGLAEETQYF.

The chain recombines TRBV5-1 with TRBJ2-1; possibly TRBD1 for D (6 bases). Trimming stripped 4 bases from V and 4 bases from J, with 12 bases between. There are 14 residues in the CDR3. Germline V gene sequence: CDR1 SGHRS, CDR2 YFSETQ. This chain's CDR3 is CASSLSTGYNEQFF. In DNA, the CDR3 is TGCGCCAGCAGCCTGTCAACAGGGTACAATGAGCAGTTCTTC.

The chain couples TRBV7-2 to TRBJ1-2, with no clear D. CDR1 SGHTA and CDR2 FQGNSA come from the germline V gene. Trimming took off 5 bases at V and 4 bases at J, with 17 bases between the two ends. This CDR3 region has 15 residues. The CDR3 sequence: CASSPQRPGPYGYTF. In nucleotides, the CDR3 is TGTGCCAGCAGCCCTCAACGACCGGGCCCCTATGGCTACACCTTC.

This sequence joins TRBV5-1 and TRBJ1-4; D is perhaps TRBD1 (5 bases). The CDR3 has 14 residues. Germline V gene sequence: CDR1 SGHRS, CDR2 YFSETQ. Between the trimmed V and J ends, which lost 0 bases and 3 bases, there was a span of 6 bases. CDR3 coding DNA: TGCGCCAGCAGCTTGGGACAGCCTAATGAAAAACTGTTTTTT. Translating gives CASSLGQPNEKLFF.

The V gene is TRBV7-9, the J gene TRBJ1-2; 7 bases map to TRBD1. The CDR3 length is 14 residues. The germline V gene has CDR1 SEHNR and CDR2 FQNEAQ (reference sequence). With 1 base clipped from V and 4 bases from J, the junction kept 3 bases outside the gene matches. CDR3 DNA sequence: TGTGCCAGCAGCTTAGGGGACAGACGCTATGGCTACACCTTC. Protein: CASSLGDRRYGYTF.

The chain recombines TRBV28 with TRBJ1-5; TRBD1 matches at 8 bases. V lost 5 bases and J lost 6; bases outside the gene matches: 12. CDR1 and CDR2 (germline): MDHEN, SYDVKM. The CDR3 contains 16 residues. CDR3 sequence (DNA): TGTGCCAGCAGTATCCAGGGGGCAGGGGAAGGTCAGCCCCAGCATTTT. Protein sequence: CASSIQGAGEGQPQHF.

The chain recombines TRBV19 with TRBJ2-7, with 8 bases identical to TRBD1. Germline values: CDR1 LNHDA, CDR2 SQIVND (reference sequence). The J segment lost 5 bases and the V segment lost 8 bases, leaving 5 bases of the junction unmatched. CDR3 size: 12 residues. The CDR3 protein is CASGQGMDEQYF. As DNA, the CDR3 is TGTGCCAGTGGACAGGGTATGGACGAGCAGTACTTC.

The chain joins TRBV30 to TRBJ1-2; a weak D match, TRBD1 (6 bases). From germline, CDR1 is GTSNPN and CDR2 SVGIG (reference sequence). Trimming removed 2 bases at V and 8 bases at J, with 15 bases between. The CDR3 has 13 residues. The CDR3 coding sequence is TGTGCCTGGAGTCTACAGGGAATAGGGGGCTACACCTTC. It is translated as CAWSLQGIGGYTF.

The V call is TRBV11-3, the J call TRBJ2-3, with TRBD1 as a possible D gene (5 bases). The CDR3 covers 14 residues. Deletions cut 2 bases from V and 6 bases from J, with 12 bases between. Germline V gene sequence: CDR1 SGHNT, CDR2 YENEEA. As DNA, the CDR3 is TGTGCCAGCAGCTTATCTCCAGGGTTCGATACGCAGTATTTT. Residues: CASSLSPGFDTQYF.

The CDR3 sequence is CASHSDREFSPLHF. CDR3 DNA: TGTGCCAGCCATTCCGACAGGGAATTTTCACCCCTCCACTTT. The chain has TRBV2 and TRBJ1-6; 7 bases agree with TRBD1. The germline V gene encodes CDR1 SNHLY and CDR2 FYNNEI. CDR3 length: 14 amino acids. Trimming removed 8 bases from V and 9 bases from J; junction bases left unmatched: 10.

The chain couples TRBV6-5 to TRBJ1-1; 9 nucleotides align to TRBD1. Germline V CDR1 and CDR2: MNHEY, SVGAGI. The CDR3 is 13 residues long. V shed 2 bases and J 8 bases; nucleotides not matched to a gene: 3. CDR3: CASSYRGTGEAFF. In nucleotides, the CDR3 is TGTGCCAGCAGTTACCGCGGGACAGGGGAAGCTTTCTTT.

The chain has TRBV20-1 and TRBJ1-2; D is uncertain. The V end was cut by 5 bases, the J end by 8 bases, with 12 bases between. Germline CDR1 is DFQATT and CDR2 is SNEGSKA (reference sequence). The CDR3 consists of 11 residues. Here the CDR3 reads CSAVFYWGYTF. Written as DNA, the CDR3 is TGCAGTGCTGTGTTCTATTGGGGCTACACCTTC.

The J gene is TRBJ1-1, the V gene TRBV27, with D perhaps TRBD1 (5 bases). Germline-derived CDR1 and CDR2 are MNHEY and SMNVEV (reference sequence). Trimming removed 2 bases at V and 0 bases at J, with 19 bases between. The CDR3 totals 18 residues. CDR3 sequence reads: CASSLRSTRVLMNTEAFF. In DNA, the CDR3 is TGTGCCAGCAGTTTACGCTCGACCAGGGTACTCATGAACACTGAAGCTTTCTTT.

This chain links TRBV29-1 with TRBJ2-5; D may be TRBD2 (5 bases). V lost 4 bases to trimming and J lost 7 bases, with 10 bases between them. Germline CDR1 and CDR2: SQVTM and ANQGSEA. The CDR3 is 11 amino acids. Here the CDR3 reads CSVVRDATQYF. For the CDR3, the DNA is TGCAGCGTTGTCCGGGATGCGACCCAGTACTTC.

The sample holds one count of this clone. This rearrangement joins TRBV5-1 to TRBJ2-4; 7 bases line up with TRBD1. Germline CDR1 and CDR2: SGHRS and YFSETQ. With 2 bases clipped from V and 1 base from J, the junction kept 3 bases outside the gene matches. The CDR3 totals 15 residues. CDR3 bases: TGCGCCAGCAGCTTCTCGGACAGGGCCAAAAACATTCAGTACTTC. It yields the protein CASSFSDRAKNIQYF.

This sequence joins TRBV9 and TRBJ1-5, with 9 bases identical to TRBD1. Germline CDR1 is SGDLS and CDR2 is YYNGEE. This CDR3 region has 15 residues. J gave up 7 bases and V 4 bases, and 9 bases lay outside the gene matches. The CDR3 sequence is CASSPSGQGYQPQHF. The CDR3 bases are TGTGCCAGCAGCCCTTCGGGACAGGGATACCAGCCCCAGCATTTT.

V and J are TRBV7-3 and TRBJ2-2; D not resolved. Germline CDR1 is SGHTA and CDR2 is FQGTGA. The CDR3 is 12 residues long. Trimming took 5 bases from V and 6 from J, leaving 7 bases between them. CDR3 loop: CASSLGSGELFF. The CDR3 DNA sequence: TGTGCCAGCAGCCTCGGGTCCGGGGAGCTGTTTTTT.

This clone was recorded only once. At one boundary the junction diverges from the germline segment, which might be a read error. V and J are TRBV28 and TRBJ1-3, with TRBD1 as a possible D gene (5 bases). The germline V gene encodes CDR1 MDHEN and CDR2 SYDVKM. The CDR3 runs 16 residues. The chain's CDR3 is CASSFSRWQGGYTIYF. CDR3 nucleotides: TGTGCCAGCAGTTTTTCTCGCTGGCAGGGTGGATACACCATATATTTT.

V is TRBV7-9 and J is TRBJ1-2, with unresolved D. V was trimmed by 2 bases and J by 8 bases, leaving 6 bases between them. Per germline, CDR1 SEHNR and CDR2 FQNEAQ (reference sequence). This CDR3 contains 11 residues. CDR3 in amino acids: CASSLILGYTF. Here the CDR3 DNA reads TGTGCCAGCAGCTTAATATTGGGCTACACCTTC.

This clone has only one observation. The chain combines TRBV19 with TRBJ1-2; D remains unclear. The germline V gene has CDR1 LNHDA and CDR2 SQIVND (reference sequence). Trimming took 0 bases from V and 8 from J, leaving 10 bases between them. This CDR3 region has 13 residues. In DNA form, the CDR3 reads TGTGCCAGTAGTATAGATCGGAACGGGGGCTACACCTTC. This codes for CASSIDRNGGYTF.

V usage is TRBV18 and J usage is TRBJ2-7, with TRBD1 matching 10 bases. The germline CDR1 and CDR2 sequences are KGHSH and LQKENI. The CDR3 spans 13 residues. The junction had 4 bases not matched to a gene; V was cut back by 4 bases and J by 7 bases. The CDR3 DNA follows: TGTGCCAGCTCACGACAGGGGGCGGTTGAGCAGTACTTC. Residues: CASSRQGAVEQYF.